The next 6 T cell receptor beta chains were all read from a single sample in a study of OX40 agonist ivuxolimab in advanced cancers. Clones were sequenced by immunoSEQ multiplex PCR, and TCRdb holds only the in-frame ones, with some missing. The top ten clones hold about 0.18% of a sample with some 99,000 clones, roughly 95% of them seen once. The sample here was CD4+ or CD8+ T cells sorted from blood, taken in a trial of the OX40 agonist ivuxolimab. The receptors shown here come from an adult with an advanced solid tumor such as melanoma, head and neck, liver or kidney cancer.

V usage is TRBV27 and J usage is TRBJ1-1; 9 positions agree with TRBD1. Per germline, CDR1 MNHEY and CDR2 SMNVEV (reference sequence). The CDR3 consists of 15 residues. Trimming took 5 bases from V and 3 from J; bases not matched to a gene: 7. Written as DNA, the CDR3 is TGTGCCAGCAGTCGAAGGGACAGGGCCGACACTGAAGCTTTCTTT. Protein product: CASSRRDRADTEAFF.

This clone has a handful of counts. V is TRBV19 and J is TRBJ2-2; TRBD1 matches 9 bases. In germline, CDR1 is LNHDA, CDR2 SQIVND (reference sequence). The CDR3 totals 15 residues. V lost 6 bases to trimming and J lost 4 bases; unmatched junction nucleotides: 6. This chain's CDR3 is CASRPGTGSTGELFF. The CDR3 DNA is TGTGCCAGTAGGCCCGGGACAGGGAGCACCGGGGAGCTGTTTTTT.

V gene TRBV6-5 combines with J gene TRBJ1-5, with 7 bases aligning to TRBD1. V lost 6 bases to trimming and J lost 4 bases; unmatched junction nucleotides: 9. Per the germline V gene, CDR1 is MNHEY and CDR2 is SVGAGI. The CDR3 runs 15 residues. The CDR3 is CASSSRRQGNQPQHF. CDR3 DNA: TGTGCCAGCAGCTCCAGACGACAGGGAAATCAGCCCCAGCATTTT.

This clone was observed once. The rearrangement links TRBV7-3 to TRBJ2-3, with 7 positions matching TRBD1. Trimming at V came to 5 bases and at J to 1 base, leaving 9 bases not matched to a gene. CDR1 SGHTA and CDR2 FQGTGA come from the germline V gene. The CDR3 contains 16 residues. CDR3 nucleotide sequence: TGTGCCAGCAGCGTAGGGGGCACGACCCGCACAGATACGCAGTATTTT. Translation: CASSVGGTTRTDTQYF.

The chain recombines TRBV7-9 with TRBJ2-7; no firm D call. The germline V gene has CDR1 SEHNR and CDR2 FQNEAQ (reference sequence). V was cut by 5 bases and J by 0 bases, with 14 bases left in between. The CDR3 totals 15 residues. CDR3 amino acids: CASSRPRLSSYEQYF. The CDR3 DNA reads as TGTGCCAGCAGCCGCCCCAGGTTGAGCTCCTACGAGCAGTACTTC.

This sequence joins TRBV5-4 and TRBJ2-7, with a tentative D call TRBD2 (6 bases). The V and J ends lost 3 bases and 2 bases respectively, with 15 bases between them. The germline gives CDR1 SGHNT, CDR2 YYREEE (reference sequence). The CDR3 consists of 15 residues. CDR3 DNA: TGTGCCAGCAGCTCGGCCGGGACTCTAACCTACGAGCAGTACTTC. This codes for CASSSAGTLTYEQYF.